This is a list of T cell receptor beta chains from one sample in a study of blood T cell repertoires in COVID-19. The table came from immunoSEQ multiplex PCR; TCRdb's copy has only in-frame clones and leaves some out. The table has about 120,000 clones, around 90% seen once; the top ten hold 7.7%. Sequenced: peripheral blood. All receptors come from a human donor in a cohort sampled during active COVID-19. Both conserved end residues are part of each CDR3. The D gene is left open where the match is weak.

d_call,v_call,j_call,cdr3_nt,cdr3_aa
TRBD2,TRBV3-1/TRBV3-2,TRBJ2-1,TGTGCCAGCAGCCCGTCAAGCGGGGGGGTTTACAATGAGCAGTTCTTC,CASSPSSGGVYNEQFF
-,TRBV2,TRBJ1-3,TGTGCCAGCAGCGCGGGGGGGACCATATATTTT,CASSAGGTIYF
TRBD1,TRBV11-3,TRBJ1-1,TGTGCCAGCAGCGTGAGCCCTACAGGGGGCACTGAAGCTTTCTTT,CASSVSPTGGTEAFF
TRBD2,TRBV18,TRBJ2-5,TGTGCCAGCTCACCAGGACTAGCAGGGGAGACCCAGTACTTC,CASSPGLAGETQYF
-,TRBV27,TRBJ2-7,TGTGCCAGCAGTTCACAGTTTTCCTACGAGCAGTACTTC,CASSSQFSYEQYF
-,TRBV18,TRBJ1-5,TGTGCCAGCTCACCAGAACAGGCAGTGAGCAATCAGCCCCAGCATTTT,CASSPEQAVSNQPQHF
TRBD1,TRBV6-5,TRBJ1-5,TGTGCCAGCAGCCGCGGGACAGGCGCCTATCAGCCCCAGCATTTT,CASSRGTGAYQPQHF
TRBD1,TRBV25-1,TRBJ1-3,TGTGCCAGCAGTGAGTACAGGGGCGGAAACACCATATATTTT,CASSEYRGGNTIYF
-,TRBV28,TRBJ2-4,TGTGCCAGCAGTTTACTAGGAGGAATAGCCAAAAACATTCAGTACTTC,CASSLLGGIAKNIQYF
-,TRBV7-2,TRBJ2-2,TGTGCCAGCAGCTTTAGTTGGAACACCGGGGAGCTGTTTTTT,CASSFSWNTGELFF
-,TRBV5-1,TRBJ1-1,TGCGCCAGCAGCCGAGAGCGGCCCCCGAACACTGAAGCTTTCTTT,CASSRERPPNTEAFF
-,TRBV4-2,TRBJ2-3,TGTGCCAGCAGCCAGCGGCGGCCGGGGACAGATACGCAGTATTTT,CASSQRRPGTDTQYF
-,TRBV2,TRBJ1-1,TGTGCCAGCAGTATTCCCCTCGCCGGGACGGGGGACACTGAAGCTTTCTTT,CASSIPLAGTGDTEAFF